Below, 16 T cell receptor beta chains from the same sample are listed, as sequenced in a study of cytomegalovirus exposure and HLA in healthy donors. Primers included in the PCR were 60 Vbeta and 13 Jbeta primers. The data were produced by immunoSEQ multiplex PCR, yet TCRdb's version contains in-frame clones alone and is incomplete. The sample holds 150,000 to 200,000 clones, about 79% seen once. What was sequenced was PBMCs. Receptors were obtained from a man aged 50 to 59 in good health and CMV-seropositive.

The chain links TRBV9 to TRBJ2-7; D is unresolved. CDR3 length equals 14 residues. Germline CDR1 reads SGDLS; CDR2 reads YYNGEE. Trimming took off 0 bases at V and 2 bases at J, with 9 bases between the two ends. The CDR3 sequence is CASSVGGIAYEQYF. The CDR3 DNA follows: TGTGCCAGCAGCGTAGGCGGCATAGCCTACGAGCAGTACTTC. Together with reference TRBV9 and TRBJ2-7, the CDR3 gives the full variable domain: DSGVTQTPKHLITATGQRVTLRCSPRSGDLSVYWYQQSLDQGLQFLIQYYNGEERAKGNILERFSAQQFPDLHSELNLSSLELGDSALYFCASSVGGIAYEQYFGPGTRLTVT.

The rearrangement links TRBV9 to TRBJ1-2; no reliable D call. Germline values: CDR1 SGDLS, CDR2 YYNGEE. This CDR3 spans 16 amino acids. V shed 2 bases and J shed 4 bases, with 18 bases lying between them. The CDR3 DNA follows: TGTGCCAGCAGCGTTAGCGTATCGGGAAGAAGCTATGGCTACACCTTC. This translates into CASSVSVSGRSYGYTF.

CDR3 in amino acids: CASSIGAGLGAHEQFF. In DNA, the CDR3 is TGTGCCAGTAGTATAGGAGCCGGACTAGGAGCCCATGAGCAGTTCTTC. The chain combines TRBV19 with TRBJ2-1; TRBD2 aligns across 7 bases. V shed 1 base, J shed 8 bases, and the junction held 11 bases outside the gene matches. Germline-derived CDR1 and CDR2 are LNHDA and SQIVND (reference sequence). The CDR3 length is 16 residues.

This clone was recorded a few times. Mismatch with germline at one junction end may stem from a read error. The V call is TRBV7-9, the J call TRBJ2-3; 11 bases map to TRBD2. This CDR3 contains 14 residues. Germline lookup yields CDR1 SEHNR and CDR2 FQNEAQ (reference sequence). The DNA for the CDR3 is TGTGCCAGCAGCTTAGAATTTAGGACTAGCGGGTCCTTTTTT. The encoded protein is CASSLEFRTSGSFF.

DNA of the CDR3: TGTGCCAGCAGGACTGCGGCTTTGGCTTTCTTT. Amino acids: CASRTAALAFF. The chain carries TRBV6-1 and TRBJ1-1; D not certain. Trimming removed 6 bases at V and 11 bases at J, with 13 bases between. The germline V gene encodes CDR1 MNHNS and CDR2 SASEGT. The CDR3 has 11 residues.

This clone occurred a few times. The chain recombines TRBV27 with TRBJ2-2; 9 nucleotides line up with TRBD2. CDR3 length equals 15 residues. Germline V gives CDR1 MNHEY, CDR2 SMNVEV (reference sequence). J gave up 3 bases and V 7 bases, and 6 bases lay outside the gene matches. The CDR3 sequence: CASTGGGADTGELFF. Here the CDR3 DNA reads TGTGCCAGCACGGGCGGGGGGGCCGACACCGGGGAGCTGTTTTTT.

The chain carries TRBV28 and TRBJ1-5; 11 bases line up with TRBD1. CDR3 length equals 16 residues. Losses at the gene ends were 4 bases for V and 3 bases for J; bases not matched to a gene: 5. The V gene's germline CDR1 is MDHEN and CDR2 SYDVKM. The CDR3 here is CASSSGTGGINQPQHF. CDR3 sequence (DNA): TGTGCCAGCAGTTCGGGGACAGGGGGGATCAATCAGCCCCAGCATTTT.

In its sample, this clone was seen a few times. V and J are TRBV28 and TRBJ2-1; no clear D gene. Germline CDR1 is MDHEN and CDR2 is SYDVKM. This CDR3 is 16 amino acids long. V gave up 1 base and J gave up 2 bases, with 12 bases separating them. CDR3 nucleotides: TGTGCCAGCAGTTTATCCCCAGGCCTAACCTACAATGAGCAGTTCTTC. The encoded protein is CASSLSPGLTYNEQFF. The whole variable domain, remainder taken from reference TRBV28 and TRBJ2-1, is DVKVTQSSRYLVKRTGEKVFLECVQDMDHENMFWYRQDPGLGLRLIYFSYDVKMKEKGDIPEGYSVSREKKERFSLILESASTNQTSMYLCASSLSPGLTYNEQFFGPGTRLTVL.

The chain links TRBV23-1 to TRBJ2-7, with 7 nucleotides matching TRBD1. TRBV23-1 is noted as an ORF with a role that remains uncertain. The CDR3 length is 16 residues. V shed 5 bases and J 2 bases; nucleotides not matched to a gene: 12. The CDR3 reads CASSVGAQGETYEQYF. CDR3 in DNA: TGCGCCAGCAGTGTTGGGGCGCAGGGGGAGACCTACGAGCAGTACTTC.

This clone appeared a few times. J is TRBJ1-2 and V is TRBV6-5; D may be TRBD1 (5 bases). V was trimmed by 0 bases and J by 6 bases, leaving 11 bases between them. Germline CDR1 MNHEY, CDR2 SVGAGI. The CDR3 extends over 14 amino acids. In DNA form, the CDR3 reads TGTGCCAGCAGTTACTCGAAACAGGTCCATGGCTACACCTTC. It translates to CASSYSKQVHGYTF.

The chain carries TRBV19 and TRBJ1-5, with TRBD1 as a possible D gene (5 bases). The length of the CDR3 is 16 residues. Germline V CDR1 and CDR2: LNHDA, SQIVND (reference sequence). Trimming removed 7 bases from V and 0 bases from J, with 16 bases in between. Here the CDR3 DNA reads TGTGCCAGTATTGGGGCCGGGTCTTATAGCAATCAGCCCCAGCATTTT. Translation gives CASIGAGSYSNQPQHF.

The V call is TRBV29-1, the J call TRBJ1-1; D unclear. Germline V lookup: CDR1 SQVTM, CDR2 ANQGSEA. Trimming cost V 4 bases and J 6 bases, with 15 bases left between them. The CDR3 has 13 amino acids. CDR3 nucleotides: TGCAGCGTTGGCGTGGGAGGGTTCGCTGAAGCTTTCTTT. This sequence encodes CSVGVGGFAEAFF.

The CDR3 loop reads CASSQESGGEGFEQFF. The CDR3 DNA sequence: TGTGCCAGCAGCCAAGAAAGCGGGGGGGAGGGTTTTGAGCAGTTCTTC. This chain joins TRBV4-2 and TRBJ2-1; 10 bases are shared with TRBD2. Germline values: CDR1 LGHNA, CDR2 YNFKEQ. The V segment lost 0 bases and the J segment 9 bases; nucleotides outside the gene matches: 8. This CDR3 is built from 16 residues.

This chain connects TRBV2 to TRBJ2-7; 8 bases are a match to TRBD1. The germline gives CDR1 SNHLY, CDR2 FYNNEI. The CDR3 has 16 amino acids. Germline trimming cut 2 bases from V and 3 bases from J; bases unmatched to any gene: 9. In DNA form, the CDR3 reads TGTGCCAGCAGTGAACAAGTTGACAGGGGCCGCTACGAGCAGTACGTC. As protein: CASSEQVDRGRYEQYV.

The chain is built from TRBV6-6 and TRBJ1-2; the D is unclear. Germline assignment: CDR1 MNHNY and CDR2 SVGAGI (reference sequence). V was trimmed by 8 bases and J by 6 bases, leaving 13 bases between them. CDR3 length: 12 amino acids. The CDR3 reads CASRDMGDGYTF. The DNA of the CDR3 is TGTGCCAGCCGTGACATGGGCGATGGCTACACCTTC.

CDR3 sequence reads: CASRAGGLETQYF. The CDR3 coding sequence is TGTGCCAGCAGGGCGGGGGGTTTGGAGACCCAGTACTTC. The chain links TRBV6-1 to TRBJ2-5; 8 bases fit TRBD2. The CDR3 length is 13 residues. V was clipped by 6 bases and J by 5 bases; unmatched bases: 5. Germline V gene data show CDR1 as MNHNS and CDR2 as SASEGT.